A single sample is the source of the 11 T cell receptor beta chains below, sequenced in a study of human T cells and chemical hapten exposure. TCRdb re-analysed the 5' RACE reads in MiXCR, keeping a single row per CDR3 protein. In the table there are 110,000 or so distinct CDR3 sequences, around a fifth of which are singletons. Sequencing started from total RNA isolated from unfractionated whole blood. These receptors were obtained from a human donor in good health.

This clonotype was observed a few times. The CDR3 bases are TGTGCCAGCAGTTTTGGACTGCCGGGACTAGCAGTTGTCAATGAGCAGTTCTTC. It translates to CASSFGLPGLAVVNEQFF. This chain links TRBV28 with TRBJ2-1; 9 bases align to TRBD2. This CDR3 has 18 residues. Trimming at V came to 3 bases and at J to 6 bases, leaving 15 bases not matched to a gene. The V gene's germline CDR1 is MDHEN and CDR2 SYDVKM.

The chain uses TRBV4-1 and TRBJ2-5; D possibly corresponds to TRBD2 (5 bases). CDR3 length: 12 amino acids. Germline V gene sequence: CDR1 MGHRA, CDR2 YSYEKL. V lost 4 bases, J lost 5 bases, and 8 bases lay in between. DNA for the CDR3: TGCGCCAGCAGCCGCGGGCGGGAGACCCAGTACTTC. It yields the protein CASSRGRETQYF.

There are a few counts of this clonotype. The chain has TRBV27 and TRBJ2-7; D call uncertain. V lost 5 bases and J 6 bases, leaving 14 bases between the germline ends. This CDR3 is built from 13 residues. Per germline, CDR1 MNHEY and CDR2 SMNVEV (reference sequence). The CDR3 here is CASSKALGPEQYF. The CDR3, as DNA: TGTGCCAGCAGTAAAGCCCTTGGCCCCGAGCAGTACTTC.

The chain recombines TRBV14 with TRBJ2-1; D ambiguous. Trimming pared 5 bases from V and 3 bases from J, leaving 17 bases between. CDR1 is SGHDN and CDR2 is FVKESK in the germline V gene. The CDR3 sequence is 16 residues long. The CDR3 DNA sequence: TGTGCCAGCAGCTCCCTCTCCGGCCAAATCTACAATGAGCAGTTCTTC. Translation: CASSSLSGQIYNEQFF.

In its sample, this clonotype was seen a few times. V is TRBV28 and J is TRBJ2-7; 13 bases map to TRBD2. The CDR3 extends over 14 amino acids. The V segment lost 7 bases and the J segment 8 bases; nucleotides outside the gene matches: 8. CDR1 and CDR2 (germline): MDHEN, SYDVKM. Here the CDR3 reads CASTTGTSGMKQYF. The CDR3 bases are TGTGCCAGCACCACCGGGACTAGCGGGATGAAGCAGTACTTC. The full variable domain, its missing parts supplied by reference TRBV28 and TRBJ2-7, is DVKVTQSSRYLVKRTGEKVFLECVQDMDHENMFWYRQDPGLGLRLIYFSYDVKMKEKGDIPEGYSVSREKKERFSLILESASTNQTSMYLCASTTGTSGMKQYFGPGTRLTVT.

This clonotype has just a few counts. The chain is built from TRBV10-3 and TRBJ2-1, with 8 bases that match TRBD2. This CDR3 is 14 amino acids long. Germline V gene data show CDR1 as ENHRY and CDR2 as SYGVKD. V shed 3 bases and J 7 bases; nucleotides not matched to a gene: 5. The CDR3 coding sequence is TGTGCCATCAGTGATCCCACTAGCGGTAATGAGCAGTTCTTC. Protein sequence: CAISDPTSGNEQFF.

Many counts were recorded for this clonotype. This chain joins TRBV28 and TRBJ2-4; no definite D call. Germline-derived CDR1 and CDR2 are MDHEN and SYDVKM. The CDR3 totals 17 residues. Trimming cost V 5 bases and J 8 bases, with 25 bases left between them. CDR3: CASSPTVALTGSDIQYF. CDR3 in DNA: TGTGCCAGCAGTCCCACGGTGGCCCTAACTGGTAGTGACATTCAGTACTTC.

This clonotype came up a few times. This chain uses TRBV27 with TRBJ1-5, with TRBD1 as a possible D gene (5 bases). Deletions cut 5 bases from V and 0 bases from J, with 17 bases between. The germline CDR1 and CDR2 sequences are MNHEY and SMNVEV (reference sequence). CDR3 length: 17 residues. The CDR3 coding sequence is TGTGCCAGCAGTCCGGGGGGAGGGGCCCATAGCAATCAGCCCCAGCATTTT. This codes for CASSPGGGAHSNQPQHF.

Ten or more counts support this clonotype. The V and J genes are TRBV20-1 and TRBJ1-6; no clear D. Germline CDR1 reads DFQATT; CDR2 reads SNEGSKA (reference sequence). The V end was cut by 6 bases, the J end by 7 bases, with 13 bases between. The CDR3 has 13 amino acids. CDR3 DNA sequence: TGCAGTGCCCCTCCGGGCTCAAATTCACCCCTCCACTTT. Translated, it gives CSAPPGSNSPLHF.

A few counts support this clonotype. V usage is TRBV4-1 and J usage is TRBJ2-6; 8 nucleotides match TRBD2. The CDR3 contains 16 residues. Germline V gene lookup returns CDR1 MGHRA and CDR2 YSYEKL. Trimming cost V 6 bases and J 2 bases; bases outside gene matches: 6. This chain's CDR3 is CASRRPGGPGANVLTF. CDR3 in DNA: TGCGCCAGCAGACGACCGGGGGGGCCTGGGGCCAACGTCCTGACTTTC.

The rearrangement uses TRBV7-2 and TRBJ1-4; TRBD1 matches at 7 bases. The germline gives CDR1 SGHTA, CDR2 FQGNSA. This CDR3 region has 15 residues. The trim removed 3 bases at V and 2 bases at J, leaving 3 bases unmatched. CDR3 bases: TGTGCCAGCAGCTTCGACAGGGCGACTAATGAAAAACTGTTTTTT. Translating it yields CASSFDRATNEKLFF.